This T cell receptor (beta chain) was recorded in a study of shared clonotypes between healthy human individuals. Background on the study: Plates per donor: three CD4 naive, three CD4 memory, two CD8 naive, one CD8 memory.

Notes on the study in general: The rarefaction results pointed to incomplete sorted-subset sequencing despite large depth. With few donors, the genetic and exposure-history diversity represented was limited.

Each donor was a Caucasian adult residing in Nashville, Tennessee. Trimming removed 5 bases from V and 2 bases from J; junction bases left unmatched: 5. The CDR3 spans 16 residues. The germline V gene has CDR1 LNHNV and CDR2 YYDKDF (reference sequence). As to this clone: Its specificity is unknown.

TCRdb's copy holds only in-frame clones and misses some; the assay was immunoSEQ multiplex PCR. Of about 2.3 million clones in the sample, approximately 93% were seen once. The clonotype originates from a man between 18 and 35 years old in good health. Some clones in this sample may be carry-over from other donors' samples. The specimen was naive CD4+ T cells from PBMCs. Subset meaning: CD45RA+ positively selected. The chain has TRBV15 and TRBJ2-7; 14 nucleotides agree with TRBD2. CDR3 protein: CATSAPGLAGAYEQYF. Written as DNA, the CDR3 is TGTGCCACCAGCGCCCCGGGACTAGCGGGAGCCTACGAGCAGTACTTC.